Listed here are 6 T cell receptor beta chains from one sample, sequenced in a study of blood T cell repertoires in COVID-19. The data were produced by immunoSEQ multiplex PCR, yet TCRdb's version contains in-frame clones alone and is incomplete. The sample has 300,000 or so clones; just under 90% are singletons. Specimen: peripheral blood. The source is a middle-aged woman with acute or convalescent COVID-19.

J is TRBJ1-6 and V is TRBV25-1; no clear D. Germline V gene data show CDR1 as MGHDK and CDR2 as SYGVNS. This CDR3 spans 15 amino acids. V was shortened by 2 bases and J by 0 bases, with 5 bases between the two germline ends. The CDR3: CASSESSSYNSPLHF. DNA for the CDR3: TGTGCCAGCAGTGAAAGTAGCTCCTATAATTCACCCCTCCACTTT. Filled out from reference TRBV25-1 and TRBJ1-6, the complete variable domain reads EADIYQTPRYLVIGTGKKITLECSQTMGHDKMYWYQQDPGMELHLIHYSYGVNSTEKGDLSSESTVSRIRTEHFPLTLESARPSHTSQYLCASSESSSYNSPLHFGNGTRLTVT.

The CDR3 DNA is TGTGCCAGCTCACAAACAGGGGGCCAGGAGACCCAGTACTTC. Its protein is CASSQTGGQETQYF. The genes are TRBV18 and TRBJ2-5; TRBD1 matches 9 bases. J gave up 5 bases and V 4 bases, and 5 bases lay outside the gene matches. This CDR3 spans 14 amino acids. Germline V gives CDR1 KGHSH, CDR2 LQKENI. The full variable domain, in which reference TRBV18 and TRBJ2-5 provide the parts outside the CDR3, is NAGVMQNPRHLVRRRGQEARLRCSPMKGHSHVYWYRQLPEEGLKFMVYLQKENIIDESGMPKERFSAEFPKEGPSILRIQQVVRGDSAAYFCASSQTGGQETQYFGPGTRLLVL.

The chain couples TRBV5-4 to TRBJ1-1; a weak D match, TRBD1 (6 bases). Trimming left V 1 base short and J 3 bases short, with 10 bases between. The CDR3 consists of 14 residues. The germline gives CDR1 SGHNT, CDR2 YYREEE (reference sequence). CDR3: CASSLSPGDTEAFF. The CDR3 DNA reads as TGTGCCAGCAGCTTGAGTCCAGGGGACACTGAAGCTTTCTTT.

The chain couples TRBV5-1 to TRBJ1-1, with TRBD1 identical over 7 bases. In germline, CDR1 is SGHRS, CDR2 YFSETQ. This CDR3 has 17 amino acids. The trim removed 0 bases at V and 4 bases at J, leaving 12 bases unmatched. CDR3 in DNA: TGCGCCAGCAGCTTGGCCGAGACGGGACAGACGGGCACTGAAGCTTTCTTT. Protein: CASSLAETGQTGTEAFF. Full variable domain (remainder filled in from reference TRBV5-1 and TRBJ1-1): KAGVTQTPRYLIKTRGQQVTLSCSPISGHRSVSWYQQTPGQGLQFLFEYFSETQRNKGNFPGRFSGRQFSNSRSEMNVSTLELGDSALYLCASSLAETGQTGTEAFFGQGTRLTVV.

The genes are TRBV30 and TRBJ1-6; 8 nucleotides agree with TRBD1. Losses at the gene ends were 3 bases for V and 9 bases for J; bases not matched to a gene: 7. Germline V gene data show CDR1 as GTSNPN and CDR2 as SVGIG (reference sequence). This CDR3 has 14 residues. CDR3: CAWRVGQAGSPLHF. DNA of the CDR3: TGTGCCTGGAGGGTGGGACAGGCGGGTTCACCCCTCCACTTT.

The V call is TRBV11-2, the J call TRBJ1-5; the match to TRBD1 covers 7 bases. V gave up 4 bases and J gave up 3 bases; unmatched junction bases: 3. CDR1 is SGHAT, CDR2 FQNNGV, per germline. The CDR3 loop spans 14 amino acids. The chain's CDR3 is CASSSQGFNQPQHF. Here the CDR3 DNA reads TGTGCCAGCAGCTCACAGGGGTTCAATCAGCCCCAGCATTTT.